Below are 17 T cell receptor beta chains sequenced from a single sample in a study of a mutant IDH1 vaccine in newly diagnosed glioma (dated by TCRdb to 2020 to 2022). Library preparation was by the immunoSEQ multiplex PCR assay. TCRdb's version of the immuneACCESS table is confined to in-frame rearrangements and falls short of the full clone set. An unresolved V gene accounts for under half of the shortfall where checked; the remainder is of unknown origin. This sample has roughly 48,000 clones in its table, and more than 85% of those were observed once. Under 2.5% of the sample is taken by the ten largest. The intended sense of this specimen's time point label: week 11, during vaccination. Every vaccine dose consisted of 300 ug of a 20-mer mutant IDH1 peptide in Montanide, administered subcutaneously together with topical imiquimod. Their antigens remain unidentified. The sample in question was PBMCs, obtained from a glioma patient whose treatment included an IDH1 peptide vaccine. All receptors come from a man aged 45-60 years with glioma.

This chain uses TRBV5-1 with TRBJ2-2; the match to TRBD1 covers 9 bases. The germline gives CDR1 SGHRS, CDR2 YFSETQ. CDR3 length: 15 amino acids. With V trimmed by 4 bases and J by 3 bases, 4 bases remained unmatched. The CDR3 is CASSPRTGDTGELFF. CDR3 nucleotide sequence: TGCGCCAGCAGCCCTAGGACAGGGGACACCGGGGAGCTGTTTTTT.

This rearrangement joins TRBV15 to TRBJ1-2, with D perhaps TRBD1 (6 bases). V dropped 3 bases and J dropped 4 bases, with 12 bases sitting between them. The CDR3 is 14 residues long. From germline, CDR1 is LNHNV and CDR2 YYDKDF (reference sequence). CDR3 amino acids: CATSSSGAAYGYTF. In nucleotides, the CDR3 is TGTGCCACCAGCAGTTCAGGGGCCGCCTATGGCTACACCTTC.

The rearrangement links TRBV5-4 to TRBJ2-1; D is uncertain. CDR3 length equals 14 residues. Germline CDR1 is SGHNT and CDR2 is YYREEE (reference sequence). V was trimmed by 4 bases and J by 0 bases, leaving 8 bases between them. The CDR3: CASSGGLSYNEQFF. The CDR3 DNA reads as TGTGCCAGCAGCGGCGGCCTCTCCTACAATGAGCAGTTCTTC. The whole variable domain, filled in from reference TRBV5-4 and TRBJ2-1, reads ETGVTQSPTHLIKTRGQQVTLRCSSQSGHNTVSWYQQALGQGPQFIFQYYREEENGRGNFPPRFSGLQFPNYSSELNVNALELDDSALYLCASSGGLSYNEQFFGPGTRLTVL.

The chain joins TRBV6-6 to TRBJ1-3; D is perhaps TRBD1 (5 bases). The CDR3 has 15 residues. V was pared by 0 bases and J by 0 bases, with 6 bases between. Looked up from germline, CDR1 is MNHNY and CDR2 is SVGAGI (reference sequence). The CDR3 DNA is TGTGCCAGCAGTTACTCGACAGACTCTGGAAACACCATATATTTT. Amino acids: CASSYSTDSGNTIYF.

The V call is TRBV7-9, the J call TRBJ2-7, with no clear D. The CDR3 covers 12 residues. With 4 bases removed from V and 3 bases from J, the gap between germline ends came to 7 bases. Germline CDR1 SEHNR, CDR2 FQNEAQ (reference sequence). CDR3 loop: CASSSTNYEQYF. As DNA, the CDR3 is TGTGCCAGCAGCTCAACCAACTACGAGCAGTACTTC.

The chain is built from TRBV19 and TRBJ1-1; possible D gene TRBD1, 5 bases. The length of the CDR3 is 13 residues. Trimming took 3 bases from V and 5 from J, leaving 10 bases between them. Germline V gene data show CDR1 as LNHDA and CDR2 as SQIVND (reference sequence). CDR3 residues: CASSMGDLTEAFF. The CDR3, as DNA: TGTGCCAGTAGTATGGGGGATTTAACTGAAGCTTTCTTT.

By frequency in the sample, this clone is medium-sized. Here the CDR3 DNA reads TGTGCCACCAGCAGAGATCGGTCTAGCAGCTACAATGAGCAGTTCTTC. Protein: CATSRDRSSSYNEQFF. The J gene is TRBJ2-1, the V gene TRBV15, with D possibly matching TRBD2 (5 bases). V gave up 0 bases and J gave up 3 bases, with 12 bases separating them. CDR3 length equals 16 residues. The germline gives CDR1 LNHNV, CDR2 YYDKDF (reference sequence).

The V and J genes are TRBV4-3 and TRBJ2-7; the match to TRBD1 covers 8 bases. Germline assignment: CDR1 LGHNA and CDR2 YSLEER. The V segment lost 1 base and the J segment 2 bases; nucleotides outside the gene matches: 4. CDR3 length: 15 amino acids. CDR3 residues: CASSQGTGNTYEQYF. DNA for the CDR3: TGCGCCAGCAGCCAAGGGACAGGGAACACCTACGAGCAGTACTTC.

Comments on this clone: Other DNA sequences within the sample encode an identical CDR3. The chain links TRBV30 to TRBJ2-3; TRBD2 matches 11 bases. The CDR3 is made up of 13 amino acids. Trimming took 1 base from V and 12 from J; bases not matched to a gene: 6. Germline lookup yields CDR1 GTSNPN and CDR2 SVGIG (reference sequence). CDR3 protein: CAWSAVAGGDQYF. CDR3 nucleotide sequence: TGTGCCTGGAGTGCGGTAGCGGGGGGGGACCAGTATTTT.

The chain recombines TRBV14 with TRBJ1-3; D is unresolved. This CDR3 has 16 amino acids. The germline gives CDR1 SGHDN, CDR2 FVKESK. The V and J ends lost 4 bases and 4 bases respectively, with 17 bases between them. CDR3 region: CASSPAGPPGGNTIYF. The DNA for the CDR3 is TGTGCCAGCAGCCCGGCCGGGCCTCCGGGAGGAAACACCATATATTTT.

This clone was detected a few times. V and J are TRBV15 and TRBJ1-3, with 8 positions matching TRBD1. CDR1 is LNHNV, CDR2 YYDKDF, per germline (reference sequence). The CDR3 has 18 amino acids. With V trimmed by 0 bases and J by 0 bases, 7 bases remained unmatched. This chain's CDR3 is CATSREIRTGRSGNTIYF. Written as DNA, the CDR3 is TGTGCCACCAGCAGAGAAATACGGACAGGGCGCTCTGGAAACACCATATATTTT.

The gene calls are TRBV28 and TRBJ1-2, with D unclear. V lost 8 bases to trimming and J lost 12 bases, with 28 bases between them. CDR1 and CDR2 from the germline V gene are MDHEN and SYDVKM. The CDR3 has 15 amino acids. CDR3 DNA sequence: TGTGCCAGCCAACCCCCTGGCAGGAGTCCTCTATTAAACACCTTC. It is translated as CASQPPGRSPLLNTF.

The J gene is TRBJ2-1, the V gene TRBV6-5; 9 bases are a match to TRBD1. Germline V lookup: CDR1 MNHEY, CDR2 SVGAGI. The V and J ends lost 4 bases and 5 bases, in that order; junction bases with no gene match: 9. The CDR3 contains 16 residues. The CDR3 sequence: CASSFPQDRGHNEQFF. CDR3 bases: TGTGCCAGCAGTTTCCCCCAGGACAGGGGACACAATGAGCAGTTCTTC.

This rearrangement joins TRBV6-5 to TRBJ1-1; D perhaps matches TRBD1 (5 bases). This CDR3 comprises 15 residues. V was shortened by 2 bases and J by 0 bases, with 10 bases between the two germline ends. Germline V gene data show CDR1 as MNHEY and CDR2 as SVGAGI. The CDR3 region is CASSYDWGMNTEAFF. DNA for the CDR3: TGTGCCAGCAGTTACGATTGGGGGATGAACACTGAAGCTTTCTTT.

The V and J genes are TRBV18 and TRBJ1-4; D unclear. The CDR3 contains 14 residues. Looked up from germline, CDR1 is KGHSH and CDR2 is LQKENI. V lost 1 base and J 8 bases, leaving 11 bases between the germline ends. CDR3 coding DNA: TGTGCCAGCTCACCACAGAATCCCCGGGAAAAACTGTTTTTT. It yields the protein CASSPQNPREKLFF.

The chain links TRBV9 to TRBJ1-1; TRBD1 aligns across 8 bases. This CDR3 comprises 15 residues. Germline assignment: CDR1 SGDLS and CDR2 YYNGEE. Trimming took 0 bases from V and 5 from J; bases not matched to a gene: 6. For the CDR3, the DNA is TGTGCCAGCAGCGTAGAGGGCCAGGGGGCGACTGAAGCTTTCTTT. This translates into CASSVEGQGATEAFF.

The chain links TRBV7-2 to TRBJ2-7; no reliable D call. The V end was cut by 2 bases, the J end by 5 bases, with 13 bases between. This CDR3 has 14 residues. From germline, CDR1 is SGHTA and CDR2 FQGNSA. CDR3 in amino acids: CASSLIPPRNEQYF. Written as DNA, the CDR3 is TGTGCCAGCAGCTTAATTCCCCCCCGCAACGAGCAGTACTTC.